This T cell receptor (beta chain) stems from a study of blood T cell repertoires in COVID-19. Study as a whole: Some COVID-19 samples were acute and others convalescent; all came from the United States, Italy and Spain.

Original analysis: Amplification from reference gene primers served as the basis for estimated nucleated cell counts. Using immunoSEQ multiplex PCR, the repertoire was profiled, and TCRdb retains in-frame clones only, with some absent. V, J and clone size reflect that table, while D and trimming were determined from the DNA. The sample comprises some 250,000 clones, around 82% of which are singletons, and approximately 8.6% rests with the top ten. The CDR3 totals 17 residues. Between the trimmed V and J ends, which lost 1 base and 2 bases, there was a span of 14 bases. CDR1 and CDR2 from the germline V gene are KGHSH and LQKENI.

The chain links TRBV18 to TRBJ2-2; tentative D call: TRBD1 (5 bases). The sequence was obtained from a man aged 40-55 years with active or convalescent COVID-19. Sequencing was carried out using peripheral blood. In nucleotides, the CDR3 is TGTGCCAGCTCACCACGGAGCAGGGTACCCAACACCGGGGAGCTGTTTTTT. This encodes CASSPRSRVPNTGELFF. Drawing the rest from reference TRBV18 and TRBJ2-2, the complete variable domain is NAGVMQNPRHLVRRRGQEARLRCSPMKGHSHVYWYRQLPEEGLKFMVYLQKENIIDESGMPKERFSAEFPKEGPSILRIQQVVRGDSAAYFCASSPRSRVPNTGELFFGEGSRLTVL.